A single sample is the source of the 5 T cell receptor beta chains below, sequenced in a study of T-cell reconstitution after alpha-beta-depleted transplantation in children. Unique molecular identifiers were incorporated during preparation of the TCRbeta library. TCRdb reprocessed the PCR reads with MiXCR, giving one entry per CDR3 protein. Seen here are approximately 430,000 distinct CDR3 sequences, about 17% observed once, and the top ten hold under 30%. The sample here was PBMCs, mostly from graft donor cells, taken 360 days after TCRalphabeta/CD19-depleted stem cell transplant. These receptors originate from a boy younger than two who had a stem cell transplant for Wiskott-Aldrich syndrome, so the T cells may come from the graft donor.

The chain employs TRBV12-3 or TRBV12-4 and TRBJ1-3; D gene ambiguous. With 6 bases removed from V and 2 bases from J, the gap between germline ends came to 11 bases. The CDR3 totals 14 residues. CDR3 DNA sequence: TGTGCCAGCAGGCTCTCGGGCCCTGGAAACACCATATATTTT. This sequence encodes CASRLSGPGNTIYF.

This clonotype was seen a few times. The chain carries TRBV28 and TRBJ2-1; TRBD2 might be the D (5 bases). Germline lookup yields CDR1 MDHEN and CDR2 SYDVKM. V gave up 5 bases and J gave up 9 bases, with 14 bases separating them. This CDR3 has 13 amino acids. This CDR3 reads CASSEKDEGEQFF. DNA for the CDR3: TGTGCCAGCAGTGAGAAGGACGAGGGTGAGCAGTTCTTC.

The chain links TRBV7-6 to TRBJ2-7, with D possibly matching TRBD1 (5 bases). V gave up 2 bases and J gave up 5 bases, with 16 bases separating them. The length of the CDR3 is 15 residues. CDR1 is SGHVS and CDR2 is FNYEAQ in the germline V gene. CDR3 nucleotide sequence: TGTGCCAGCAGCTTATCGGGCAGGGAATTCGACGAGCAGTACTTC. It codes for CASSLSGREFDEQYF.

In its sample, this clonotype was seen a few times. The genes are TRBV4-3 and TRBJ1-1, with D perhaps TRBD1 (5 bases). CDR1 and CDR2 (germline): LGHNA, YSLEER. V was clipped by 0 bases and J by 1 base, with 9 bases between them. CDR3 length: 15 amino acids. The CDR3 region is CASSQDQGSNTEAFF. Written as DNA, the CDR3 is TGCGCCAGCAGCCAAGATCAGGGATCGAACACTGAAGCTTTCTTT.

This clonotype was detected ten times or more. The chain links TRBV11-2 to TRBJ1-1; TRBD1 is a possible D gene (5 bases). The germline CDR1 and CDR2 sequences are SGHAT and FQNNGV. V was shortened by 1 base and J by 1 base, with 7 bases between the two germline ends. This CDR3 contains 14 residues. The CDR3 loop reads CASSLVDRNTEAFF. CDR3 nucleotide sequence: TGTGCCAGCAGCTTAGTAGACAGGAACACTGAAGCTTTCTTT.